This TCR beta chain was retrieved from a study of cytomegalovirus exposure and HLA in healthy donors. Study-level results: Per a later analysis, roughly 17,000 TCR beta sequences showed association with HLA alleles at 0.05 false discovery rate. Later analysis reportedly placed an Asian-associated ancestry cluster below the roughly 690-donor mean in N-insertions. A later analysis, which compared TCR beta chains of equal frequency, found the HLA-associated ones more clonally expanded. The study put 150 to 200 TCR beta chains on its list as cytomegalovirus-associated.

Comments on this clone: Its specificity is unknown.

The V and J ends lost 0 bases and 0 bases respectively, with 15 bases between them. The CDR3 is 18 amino acids. Germline loops: CDR1 SGHTA, CDR2 FQGNSA. The PCR ran on 60 Vbeta and 13 Jbeta primers. Libraries were prepared by immunoSEQ multiplex PCR; TCRdb keeps only in-frame clonotypes and omits some of them. The sample holds some 120,000 clones, 70% to 80% seen once. The chain employs TRBV7-2 and TRBJ2-1; possible D gene TRBD2, 5 bases. The sample consisted of PBMCs. The sequence derives from a man aged 18 to 30 in good health and CMV-seronegative. The CDR3 bases are TGTGCCAGCAGCTTAGCGCAGAGTAGCGCGAGCTCCTACAATGAGCAGTTCTTC. It codes for CASSLAQSSASSYNEQFF.